This record looks at one T cell receptor beta chain sequence and its context. What it binds is not known. The data were produced by immunoSEQ multiplex PCR, yet TCRdb's version contains in-frame clones alone and is incomplete. Among about 2 million clones listed, roughly 94% were seen once. The ends were cut back, 0 bases at V and 1 base at J, with 13 bases in the middle. Germline-derived CDR1 and CDR2 are SQVTM and ANQGSEA. The CDR3 covers 16 residues. This sample was taken from a study of shared clonotypes between healthy human individuals. In the study overall: CD8 memory received one plate per donor, CD8 naive two, CD4 memory three and CD4 naive three. General study findings and limits: In the sorted subsets, rarefaction showed sequencing was incomplete despite large depth. Some clonotypes were shared by all four sorted-subset donors, while others were not shared. The non-shared ones had lower generation probabilities than the shared ones. Genetic and exposure-history diversity was limited by the small donor number.

Naive-designated CD8 cells lacked CD45RO, were positively enriched for CCR7, and omitted terminally differentiated effector memory CD45RA+ cells. This clonotype originated in a man aged 18 to 29 in good health. The rearrangement uses TRBV29-1 and TRBJ2-1, with D tentatively TRBD1 or TRBD2 (5 bases each). Sequencing input: naive CD8+ T cells sorted from blood. In DNA form, the CDR3 reads TGCAGCGTTGAAGAGTTACGGGGCGGGTCCTACAATGAGCAGTTCTTC. It is translated as CSVEELRGGSYNEQFF.